Here is one T cell receptor beta chain with its context. These data belong to a study of blood T cell repertoires in COVID-19. Overall study: Sources were T cells, B-cell-depleted T cells, or PBMCs; the material itself was cDNA or gDNA.

V was clipped by 7 bases and J by 2 bases; unmatched bases: 3. Germline values: CDR1 ENHRY, CDR2 SYGVKD. The CDR3 runs 13 residues. Repertoires were generated with immunoSEQ multiplex PCR, while TCRdb's copy carries only in-frame clones and drops some. This table has 200,000 to 300,000 clones, 75% to 85% appearing once. This receptor was identified in a woman in her sixties or seventies with acute or convalescent COVID-19. The specimen sequenced was peripheral blood. The chain combines TRBV10-3 with TRBJ2-7; 9 positions agree with TRBD1. Here the CDR3 reads CAITGQGTYEQYF. The CDR3 DNA is TGTGCCATCACAGGACAGGGGACCTACGAGCAGTACTTC.